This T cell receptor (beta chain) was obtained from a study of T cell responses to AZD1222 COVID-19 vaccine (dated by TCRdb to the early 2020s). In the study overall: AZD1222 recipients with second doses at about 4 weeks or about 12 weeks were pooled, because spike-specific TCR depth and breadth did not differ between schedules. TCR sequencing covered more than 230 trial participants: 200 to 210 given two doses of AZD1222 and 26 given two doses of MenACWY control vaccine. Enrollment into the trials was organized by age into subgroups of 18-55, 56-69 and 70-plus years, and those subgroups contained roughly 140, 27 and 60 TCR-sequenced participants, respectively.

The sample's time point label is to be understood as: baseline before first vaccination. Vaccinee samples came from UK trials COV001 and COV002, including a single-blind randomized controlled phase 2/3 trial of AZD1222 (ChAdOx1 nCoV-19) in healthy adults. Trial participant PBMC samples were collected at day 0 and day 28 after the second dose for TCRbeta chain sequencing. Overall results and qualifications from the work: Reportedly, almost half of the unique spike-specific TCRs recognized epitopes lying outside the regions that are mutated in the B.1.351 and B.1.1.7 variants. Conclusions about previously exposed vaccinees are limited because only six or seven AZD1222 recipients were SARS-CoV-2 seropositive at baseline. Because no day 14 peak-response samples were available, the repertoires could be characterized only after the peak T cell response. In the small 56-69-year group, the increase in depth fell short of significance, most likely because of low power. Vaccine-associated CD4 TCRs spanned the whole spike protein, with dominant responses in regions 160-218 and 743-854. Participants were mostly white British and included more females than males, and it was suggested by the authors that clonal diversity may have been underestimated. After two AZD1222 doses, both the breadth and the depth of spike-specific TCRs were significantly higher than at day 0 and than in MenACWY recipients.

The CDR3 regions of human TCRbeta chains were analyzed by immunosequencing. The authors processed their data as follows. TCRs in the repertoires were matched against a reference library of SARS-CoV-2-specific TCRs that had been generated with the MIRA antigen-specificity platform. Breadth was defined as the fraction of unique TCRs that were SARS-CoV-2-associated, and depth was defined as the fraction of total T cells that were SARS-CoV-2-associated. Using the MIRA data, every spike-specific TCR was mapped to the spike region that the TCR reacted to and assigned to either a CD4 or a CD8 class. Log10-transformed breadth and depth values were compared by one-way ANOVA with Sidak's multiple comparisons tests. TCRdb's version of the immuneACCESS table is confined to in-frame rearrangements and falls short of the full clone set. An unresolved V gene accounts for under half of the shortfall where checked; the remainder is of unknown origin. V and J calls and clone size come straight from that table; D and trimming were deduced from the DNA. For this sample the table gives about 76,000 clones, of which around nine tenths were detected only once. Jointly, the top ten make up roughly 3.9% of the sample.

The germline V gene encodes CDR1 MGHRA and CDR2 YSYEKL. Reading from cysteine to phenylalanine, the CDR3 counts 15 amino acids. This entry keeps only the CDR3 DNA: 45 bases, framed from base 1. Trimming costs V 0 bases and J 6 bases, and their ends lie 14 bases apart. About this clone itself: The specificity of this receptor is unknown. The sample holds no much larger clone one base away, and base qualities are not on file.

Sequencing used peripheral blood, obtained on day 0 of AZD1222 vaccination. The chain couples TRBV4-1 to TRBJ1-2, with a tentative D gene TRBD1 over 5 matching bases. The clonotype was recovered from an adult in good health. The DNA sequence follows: TGCGCCAGCAGCCAAGATTCCCAGGGAGGCAATGGCTACACCTTC. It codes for CASSQDSQGGNGYTF.